This T cell receptor (beta chain) was recorded in a study of metastatic and nonmetastatic thyroid tumors. This clone has a count of ten or more. Trimming took off 8 bases at V and 2 bases at J, with 12 bases between the two ends. The CDR3 runs 13 residues. Germline V CDR1 and CDR2: SNHLY, FYNNEI. TCRdb re-clonotyped the PCR reads through MiXCR. The sample carries 30,000 to 50,000 clones, around 18% recorded once. The entire patient cohort was treatment-naive prior to thyroid surgery. Sequencing was carried out using tumor tissue. J is TRBJ1-1 and V is TRBV2, with a tentative D call TRBD1 (5 bases). This sequence originates from a female donor with papillary thyroid cancer or a benign thyroid nodule (not recorded which). Some clones in this sample may be carry-over from other donors' samples. The CDR3 nucleotides read TGTGCCAGCGATCTGGGGCTTAACACTGAAGCTTTCTTT. Translating gives CASDLGLNTEAFF.